This T cell receptor (beta chain) was sequenced during a study of cytomegalovirus exposure and HLA in healthy donors. A multiplex PCR was run with 60 Vbeta primers and 13 Jbeta primers. Here immunoSEQ multiplex PCR was the method, and the copy in TCRdb shows in-frame clones only, minus some. The top ten clones hold approximately 5.1% of a sample with approximately 100,000 clones, around a tenth of them seen once. This clone turned up a few times. Antigen: not known. Whole-study findings and limits: A prior analysis recorded that most TCR beta V segments were productive about 90% or about 30% of the time. Most TCR sequences were uncommon, yet certain public TCRs appeared in many donors. After further analysis at a later stage, 16,951 TCR beta sequences were associated with HLA alleles at 0.05 false discovery rate. Further analysis, carried out later, found HLA-associated TCR beta chains more clonally expanded than equally common other chains.

Per germline, CDR1 MNHNY and CDR2 SVGAGI (reference sequence). The CDR3 loop spans 15 amino acids. The V and J ends lost 2 bases and 5 bases respectively, with 15 bases between them. The sequence was obtained from a middle-aged man in good health and CMV-seropositive. Sequencing was performed on PBMCs. The genes are TRBV6-6 and TRBJ1-1; tentative D call: TRBD1 (5 bases). CDR3 amino acids: CASSYRHQGGTEAFF. The CDR3, as DNA: TGTGCCAGCAGTTACCGACACCAGGGTGGAACTGAAGCTTTCTTT.